Shown below are 30 T cell receptor beta chains from a single sample sequenced in a study of blood T cell repertoires in COVID-19. Some clones are missing from TCRdb's copy, which holds only in-frame ones; the method was immunoSEQ multiplex PCR. The table lists roughly 50,000 clones, roughly 76% of them singletons. The sequenced sample consisted of peripheral blood. These receptors originate from a woman between 55 and 75 years old with acute or convalescent COVID-19.

The chain employs TRBV5-8 and TRBJ2-7, with 12 positions matching TRBD2. Germline CDR1 reads SGHTS; CDR2 reads YDEGEE. CDR3 size: 13 residues. V shed 3 bases, J shed 5 bases, and the junction held 0 bases outside the gene matches. CDR3 residues: CASSWTSGNEQYF. CDR3 bases: TGTGCCAGCAGCTGGACTAGCGGGAACGAGCAGTACTTC.

This chain joins TRBV19 and TRBJ2-1, with 11 bases aligning to TRBD2. CDR3 size: 15 residues. The V gene's germline CDR1 is LNHDA and CDR2 SQIVND (reference sequence). Trimming removed 8 bases from V and 6 bases from J; junction bases left unmatched: 9. CDR3 in amino acids: CASVRTSGSSNEQFF. The CDR3 DNA sequence: TGTGCCAGTGTCCGCACTAGCGGGAGTAGCAATGAGCAGTTCTTC.

The V gene is TRBV6-5, the J gene TRBJ2-5; 7 bases match TRBD1. Germline-derived CDR1 and CDR2 are MNHEY and SVGAGI. V trimming: 6 bases; J trimming: 2 bases; junction bases outside the gene matches: 9. The CDR3 is made up of 15 amino acids. This CDR3 is CASRKDRVGQETQYF. In nucleotides, the CDR3 is TGTGCCAGCAGGAAAGACAGGGTTGGGCAAGAGACCCAGTACTTC.

J is TRBJ1-1 and V is TRBV3-1 (or the pseudogene TRBV3-2); D unresolved. Germline CDR1 is LGHDT and CDR2 is YNNKEL (reference sequence). The CDR3 is made up of 12 amino acids. With 2 bases removed from V and 7 bases from J, the gap between germline ends came to 8 bases. As DNA, the CDR3 is TGTGCCAGCAGCCAATTCCCTTATGAAGCTTTCTTT. Protein sequence: CASSQFPYEAFF.

This clone was observed a single time. The chain uses TRBV7-8 and TRBJ1-5; D is perhaps TRBD1 (6 bases). Trimming left V 6 bases short and J 0 bases short, with 15 bases between. Germline CDR1 SGHVS, CDR2 FQNEAQ. This CDR3 comprises 16 residues. In nucleotides, the CDR3 is TGTGCCAGCAGTCTCAGGGGCCCTTCTAGCAATCAGCCCCAGCATTTT. Its translation is CASSLRGPSSNQPQHF.

The chain is built from TRBV19 and TRBJ2-5; TRBD1 agrees at 10 bases. Looked up from germline, CDR1 is LNHDA and CDR2 is SQIVND (reference sequence). The V and J ends lost 2 bases and 5 bases, in that order; junction bases with no gene match: 5. The CDR3 spans 15 residues. CDR3 nucleotides: TGTGCCAGTAGTATACTTGGGACAGGGGACGAGACCCAGTACTTC. Encoded protein: CASSILGTGDETQYF.

This chain joins TRBV28 and TRBJ1-1, with a weak D call TRBD1 (5 bases). The CDR3 loop spans 12 amino acids. V lost 6 bases and J 10 bases, leaving 15 bases between the germline ends. The V gene's germline CDR1 is MDHEN and CDR2 SYDVKM. CDR3 protein: CASRTWGAGAFF. CDR3 in DNA: TGTGCCAGCAGGACGTGGGGCGCAGGAGCTTTCTTT.

The chain carries TRBV6-1 and TRBJ2-7, with unresolved D. Germline V lookup: CDR1 MNHNS, CDR2 SASEGT. The CDR3 spans 14 residues. Trimming cost V 2 bases and J 5 bases, with 13 bases left between them. The CDR3 protein is CASSEFSIQDEQYF. CDR3 nucleotide sequence: TGTGCCAGCAGTGAATTTTCAATTCAGGACGAGCAGTACTTC.

The chain carries TRBV4-2 and TRBJ2-2; no clear D gene. The CDR3 has 17 amino acids. In germline, CDR1 is LGHNA, CDR2 YNFKEQ. The V end was cut by 3 bases, the J end by 0 bases, with 14 bases between. CDR3 coding DNA: TGTGCCAGCAGCCAGTTAACGACTTTTCCGAACACCGGGGAGCTGTTTTTT. Protein sequence: CASSQLTTFPNTGELFF.

The rearrangement joins TRBV6-1 to TRBJ2-7; perhaps TRBD2 as D (5 bases). Germline values: CDR1 MNHNS, CDR2 SASEGT. The V and J ends lost 1 base and 2 bases respectively, with 15 bases between them. CDR3 length equals 16 residues. The CDR3 DNA reads TGTGCCAGCAGTGAAGGTCTCGGGAACCGAGCCTACGAGCAGTACTTC. Its translation is CASSEGLGNRAYEQYF.

The rearrangement links TRBV3-1 (or the pseudogene TRBV3-2) to TRBJ2-3; D remains unclear. The length of the CDR3 is 17 residues. The germline V and J ends were trimmed by 0 bases and 7 bases, with 20 bases remaining between them. Germline V gene lookup returns CDR1 LGHDT and CDR2 YNNKEL (reference sequence). The CDR3 coding sequence is TGTGCCAGCAGCCAAGAATCTTTAGATTGGAGACTTAATACGCAGTATTTT. This gives the protein CASSQESLDWRLNTQYF.

The chain couples TRBV28 to TRBJ2-2; D possibly corresponds to TRBD2 (5 bases). CDR3 length: 12 residues. Germline assignment: CDR1 MDHEN and CDR2 SYDVKM. V lost 4 bases and J 9 bases, leaving 9 bases between the germline ends. The CDR3 region is CASSSNGRELFF. The CDR3 DNA follows: TGTGCCAGCAGTTCAAACGGGAGGGAGCTGTTTTTT.

This rearrangement joins TRBV2 to TRBJ2-1; 10 bases are shared with TRBD2. V shed 3 bases and J 9 bases; nucleotides not matched to a gene: 8. Germline CDR1 SNHLY, CDR2 FYNNEI. This CDR3 region has 15 residues. This chain's CDR3 is CASSEEAGGISEQFF. CDR3 nucleotide sequence: TGTGCCAGCAGTGAGGAAGCGGGAGGGATCAGTGAGCAGTTCTTC. Full variable domain (remainder filled in from reference TRBV2 and TRBJ2-1): EPEVTQTPSHQVTQMGQEVILRCVPISNHLYFYWYRQILGQKVEFLVSFYNNEISEKSEIFDDQFSVERPDGSNFTLKIRSTKLEDSAMYFCASSEEAGGISEQFFGPGTRLTVL.

V and J are TRBV7-2 and TRBJ2-1; 8 bases fit TRBD2. Trimming at V came to 1 base and at J to 15 bases, leaving 14 bases not matched to a gene. Germline V gene sequence: CDR1 SGHTA, CDR2 FQGNSA. This CDR3 spans 15 amino acids. CDR3 in amino acids: CASSLDSGLAAPVFF. The DNA of the CDR3 is TGTGCCAGCAGCTTAGATTCTGGACTAGCTGCCCCTGTGTTCTTC.

The chain joins TRBV14 to TRBJ2-1; a weak D match, TRBD2 (6 bases). V lost 5 bases and J 3 bases, leaving 11 bases between the germline ends. CDR1 is SGHDN, CDR2 FVKESK, per germline. The CDR3 covers 14 residues. The CDR3 coding sequence is TGTGCCAGCAGCTCCGGGACTTACTACAATGAGCAGTTCTTC. Protein product: CASSSGTYYNEQFF.

This chain uses TRBV24-1 with TRBJ2-1; TRBD1 might be the D (5 bases). This CDR3 contains 17 residues. Trimming removed 3 bases from V and 1 base from J, with 15 bases in between. Looked up from germline, CDR1 is KGHDR and CDR2 is SFDVKD. The CDR3 loop reads CATSDEGEKGSYNEQFF. CDR3 DNA sequence: TGTGCCACCAGTGATGAAGGGGAAAAGGGGTCCTACAATGAGCAGTTCTTC.

The J gene is TRBJ2-7, the V gene TRBV5-1; 8 nucleotides line up with TRBD1. This CDR3 contains 15 residues. After removal of 3 bases from V and 3 bases from J, the junction contained 8 bases not matched to a gene. Germline V lookup: CDR1 SGHRS, CDR2 YFSETQ. DNA for the CDR3: TGCGCCAGCAGCTGGTCGGGACAGGCCAGCTACGAGCAGTACTTC. As protein: CASSWSGQASYEQYF.

This clone was seen only a few times. The V call is TRBV27, the J call TRBJ1-1; D remains ambiguous. Germline V lookup: CDR1 MNHEY, CDR2 SMNVEV (reference sequence). The CDR3 consists of 17 residues. The V end was cut by 4 bases, the J end by 5 bases, with 23 bases between. The CDR3 DNA reads as TGTGCCAGCAGTTCGCTCCCCGGACGAGGGCGTCAGACTGAAGCTTTCTTT. This encodes CASSSLPGRGRQTEAFF.

The chain has TRBV2 and TRBJ2-7, with unresolved D. Germline CDR1 and CDR2: SNHLY and FYNNEI. Trimming took off 2 bases at V and 10 bases at J, with 9 bases between the two ends. The CDR3 sequence is 11 residues long. The CDR3 reads CASSEWNSQYF. The DNA for the CDR3 is TGTGCCAGCAGTGAATGGAACAGCCAGTACTTC.

J is TRBJ1-4 and V is TRBV5-1; the match to TRBD1 covers 7 bases. The CDR3 is made up of 15 amino acids. Germline CDR1 reads SGHRS; CDR2 reads YFSETQ. Trimming cost V 3 bases and J 3 bases; bases outside gene matches: 5. Written as DNA, the CDR3 is TGCGCCAGCAGCTCAACGGGACAGCCTAATGAAAAACTGTTTTTT. This codes for CASSSTGQPNEKLFF.

The chain joins TRBV30 to TRBJ2-2, with D perhaps matching TRBD1 (6 bases). With 0 bases removed from V and 6 bases from J, the gap between germline ends came to 8 bases. The CDR3 sequence is 13 residues long. CDR1 is GTSNPN and CDR2 is SVGIG in the germline V gene (reference sequence). CDR3 region: CAWSVQGPGELFF. The CDR3 DNA follows: TGTGCCTGGAGTGTACAGGGTCCCGGGGAGCTGTTTTTT.

There are a few counts of this clone. The chain recombines TRBV15 with TRBJ1-1; possible D gene TRBD1, 6 bases. Trimming shortened V by 0 bases and J by 0 bases, and 20 bases separated the two germline ends. This CDR3 spans 19 amino acids. CDR1 and CDR2 from the germline V gene are LNHNV and YYDKDF (reference sequence). The CDR3 nucleotides read TGTGCCACCAGCAGAGATGAAACAGGGATTAGTCCCATGAACACTGAAGCTTTCTTT. Protein product: CATSRDETGISPMNTEAFF.

This chain connects TRBV6-5 to TRBJ2-7; 8 nucleotides match TRBD2. Germline CDR1 and CDR2: MNHEY and SVGAGI. The CDR3 has 12 amino acids. V shed 6 bases and J 3 bases; nucleotides not matched to a gene: 1. The CDR3 region has the DNA TGTGCCAGCAGGGGGACTAGCTACGAGCAGTACTTC. It yields the protein CASRGTSYEQYF.

The chain links TRBV5-8 to TRBJ2-7; 9 nucleotides align to TRBD2. In germline, CDR1 is SGHTS, CDR2 YDEGEE. The CDR3 spans 15 residues. Unmatched junction bases numbered 8, after V lost 4 bases and J lost 3 bases. This CDR3 reads CASSLGTSRIYEQYF. CDR3 nucleotide sequence: TGTGCCAGCAGCCTGGGGACTAGCCGAATCTACGAGCAGTACTTC.

The chain joins TRBV28 to TRBJ2-3; 7 bases map to TRBD1. The CDR3 runs 15 residues. Germline CDR1 reads MDHEN; CDR2 reads SYDVKM. Trimming took 5 bases from V and 0 from J; bases not matched to a gene: 5. CDR3 in DNA: TGTGCCAGCAGTAACCTACAGGGGAGCACAGATACGCAGTATTTT. Encoded protein: CASSNLQGSTDTQYF.

This clone was found once. This chain connects TRBV9 to TRBJ1-1; 8 bases agree with TRBD1. The CDR3 contains 15 residues. J was trimmed by 3 bases and V by 7 bases; bases with no gene match: 11. The V gene's germline CDR1 is SGDLS and CDR2 YYNGEE. The CDR3 nucleotides read TGTGCCAGCGACGATGGACAGGGCCTTCACACTGAAGCTTTCTTT. It translates to CASDDGQGLHTEAFF.

This clone was counted once. J is TRBJ2-3 and V is TRBV3-1 (or the pseudogene TRBV3-2); 10 bases fit TRBD2. Germline V CDR1 and CDR2: LGHDT, YNNKEL (reference sequence). The CDR3 sequence is 16 residues long. J gave up 4 bases and V 2 bases, and 6 bases lay outside the gene matches. CDR3 DNA sequence: TGTGCCAGCAGCCAATATACTAGCGGGGAATCAGATACGCAGTATTTT. Its protein is CASSQYTSGESDTQYF.

This chain uses TRBV18 with TRBJ2-2, with D tentatively TRBD1 (6 bases). Germline V CDR1 and CDR2: KGHSH, LQKENI. This CDR3 contains 17 residues. The V and J ends lost 6 bases and 0 bases respectively, with 17 bases between them. CDR3 in amino acids: CASSPLATGANTGELFF. The CDR3 DNA reads as TGTGCCAGCTCCCCCTTAGCGACAGGAGCGAACACCGGGGAGCTGTTTTTT.

The gene calls are TRBV3-1 (or the pseudogene TRBV3-2) and TRBJ1-1; no definite D call. CDR3 length equals 14 residues. CDR1 is LGHDT, CDR2 YNNKEL, per germline (reference sequence). Trimming left V 1 base short and J 1 base short, with 7 bases between. The CDR3 coding sequence is TGTGCCAGCAGCCAAGTCTTGCGGAACACTGAAGCTTTCTTT. As protein: CASSQVLRNTEAFF.

The chain combines TRBV9 with TRBJ1-2; 7 nucleotides align to TRBD1. Germline V gene data show CDR1 as SGDLS and CDR2 as YYNGEE. The CDR3 is 13 amino acids. Trimming removed 3 bases from V and 2 bases from J; junction bases left unmatched: 1. CDR3 residues: CASSGRGNYGYTF. In nucleotides, the CDR3 is TGTGCCAGCAGCGGCAGGGGGAACTATGGCTACACCTTC.